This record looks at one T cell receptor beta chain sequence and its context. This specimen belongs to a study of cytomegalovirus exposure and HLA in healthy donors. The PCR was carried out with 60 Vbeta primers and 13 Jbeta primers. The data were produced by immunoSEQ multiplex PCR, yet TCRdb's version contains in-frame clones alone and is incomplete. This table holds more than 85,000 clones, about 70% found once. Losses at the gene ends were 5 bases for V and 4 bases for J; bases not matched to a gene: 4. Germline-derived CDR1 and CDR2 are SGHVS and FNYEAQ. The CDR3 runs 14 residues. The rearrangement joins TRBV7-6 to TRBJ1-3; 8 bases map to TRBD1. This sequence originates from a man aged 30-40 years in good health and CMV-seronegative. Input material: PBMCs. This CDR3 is CASSADRAGNTIYF. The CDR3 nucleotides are TGTGCCAGCAGCGCGGACAGGGCAGGAAACACCATATATTTT.